This TCR beta chain was obtained from a study of cytomegalovirus exposure and HLA in healthy donors. Use of 60 Vbeta and 13 Jbeta primers characterized the PCR. TCRdb keeps only in-frame clones here, not all; method: immunoSEQ multiplex PCR. The repertoire table contains 45,000 to 60,000 clones. As regards this clone: Its antigen is not identified.

Overall study findings and caveats: Previous analysis showed most TCR beta V segments were productive about 87% or about 30% of the time. There was a cluster of highly shared sequence variants that was likely a sequencing artifact.

Trimming removed 0 bases at V and 5 bases at J, with 14 bases between. The CDR3 extends over 15 amino acids. Per the germline V gene, CDR1 is SGHDT and CDR2 is YYEEEE. Input material: PBMCs. The receptor was derived from a female donor in good health and CMV-seronegative. The V and J genes are TRBV5-6 and TRBJ1-1; D is perhaps TRBD1 (6 bases). CDR3 residues: CASSLAWGRRTEAFF. The CDR3, as DNA: TGTGCCAGCAGCTTGGCCTGGGGGCGTAGGACTGAAGCTTTCTTT. The whole variable domain, filled in from reference TRBV5-6 and TRBJ1-1, reads DAGVTQSPTHLIKTRGQQVTLRCSPKSGHDTVSWYQQALGQGPQFIFQYYEEEERQRGNFPDRFSGHQFPNYSSELNVNALLLGDSALYLCASSLAWGRRTEAFFGQGTRLTVV.